These 27 T cell receptor beta chains originate from one sample sequenced in a study of CD8+ T cells in alopecia areata. A sort of pooled cutaneous lymph node cells used CD4, CD8alpha, NKG2D, NKG2ACE and other stains. As the sequencing template, cDNA was produced by extracting RNA and reverse transcribing it. Using immunoSEQ multiplex PCR, the repertoire was profiled, and TCRdb retains in-frame clones only, with some absent. Recorded here are around 300,000 clones, with no singletons, and the ten leading clones hold approximately 1.2%. The sequenced material came from CD4+ T cells sorted from a lymph node. The receptors originated from a C3H/HeJ mouse with alopecia areata. The strain is characterized by the MHC haplotype H2-k.

This clone was recorded a few times. The germline and genes are mouse ones. The read terminates 4 residues before the CDR3 end, so the remaining end is supplied by the germline J gene. The same CDR3 is also encoded by other DNA sequences in this sample. The rearrangement uses TRBV13-3 and TRBJ2-3, with 7 bases aligning to TRBD1. There are 15 residues in the CDR3. Germline trimming cut 5 bases from V and 0 bases from J; bases unmatched to any gene: 6. Germline-derived CDR1 and CDR2 are NNHDY and SYVADS. The CDR3 bases that were read are TGTGCCAGCAGCTCTGACAGGGCTAGTGCAGAA. As protein: CASSSDRASAE. The full CDR3 protein is CASSSDRASAETLYF.

This clone was seen repeatedly, ten times or more. Gene and germline names: mouse. The read is 4 residues too short to cover the CDR3 end, so that end is filled in from the germline J gene. V and J are TRBV17 and TRBJ2-2, with D perhaps TRBD1 (6 bases). Germline V gene lookup returns CDR1 MNHDT and CDR2 YYDKIL. This CDR3 comprises 16 residues. V lost 0 bases and J 1 base, leaving 9 bases between the germline ends. CDR3 DNA (partial): TGTGCTAGCAGTAGAGATCGGGACAAAAACACCGGG. Translation gives CASSRDRDKNTG. The complete CDR3 sequence is CASSRDRDKNTGQLYF.

As for this clone: Germline and genes: mouse. The read ends 4 residues early relative to the CDR3; the germline J gene fills the gap. The rearrangement uses TRBV31 and TRBJ2-2, with 10 bases fitting TRBD2. V was clipped by 0 bases and J by 6 bases; unmatched bases: 7. The CDR3 covers 16 residues. Germline V gives CDR1 GKSSPN, CDR2 SITVG. The part of the CDR3 DNA that was read is TGTGCCTGGAGTCTAAGGACTGGGGGTGGCGCCGGG. Its protein product is CAWSLRTGGGAG. The CDR3 reads in full as CAWSLRTGGGAGQLYF.

In this sample, this clone turned up a few times. The gene names given are mouse names. Read data end 4 residues before the CDR3 end; the end is taken from the germline J gene. Other nucleotide sequences from this sample produce the same CDR3. The chain employs TRBV5 and TRBJ2-3; 8 positions agree with TRBD2. V lost 4 bases to trimming and J lost 0 bases; unmatched junction nucleotides: 3. Germline V CDR1 and CDR2: LGHNA, YNLKQL (reference sequence). The CDR3 has 15 residues. CDR3 in amino acids: CASSPHWGSAETLYF. The sequenced CDR3 bases are TGTGCCAGCAGCCCCCACTGGGGGAGTGCAGAA.

Of note for this clone: Genes and germline come from the mouse. The DNA ends 4 residues before the CDR3 does, and the rest of the CDR3 is filled in from the germline J gene. This rearrangement joins TRBV13-3 to TRBJ2-2; D is ambiguous. Per germline, CDR1 NNHDY and CDR2 SYVADS. Trimming shortened V by 0 bases and J by 0 bases, and 6 bases separated the two germline ends. The length of the CDR3 is 15 residues. The CDR3 spells CASSDVLTNTGQLYF. The part of the CDR3 DNA that was read is TGTGCCAGCAGTGATGTACTGACAAACACCGGG.

Notes on this clone: The germline and genes are mouse ones. The DNA ends 3 residues before the CDR3 does, and the rest of the CDR3 is filled in from the germline J gene. This same CDR3 is encoded by further DNA sequences in the sample. This chain uses TRBV13-1 with TRBJ1-6; tentatively, D is TRBD1 (6 bases). TRBJ1-6 is an open reading frame whose function is uncertain. V was clipped by 4 bases and J by 4 bases, with 9 bases between them. CDR1 and CDR2 (germline): NSHNY, SYGAGN. The CDR3 spans 14 residues. The sequenced CDR3 bases are TGTGCCAGCAGTCTGGGACAATATAATTCGCCC. It translates to CASSLGQYNSP. The full CDR3 reads CASSLGQYNSPLYF.

Remarks on this clone: Gene names refer to mouse genes. From the germline J gene comes the end of the CDR3, since the read stops 4 residues before it. This same CDR3 is encoded by further DNA sequences in the sample. V usage is TRBV5 and J usage is TRBJ2-1; TRBD1 agrees at 9 bases. The CDR3 contains 15 residues. The V gene end was trimmed by 3 bases and the J gene end by 3 bases; junction bases not matched to a gene: 3. Germline CDR1 and CDR2: LGHNA and YNLKQL (reference sequence). The CDR3 loop is CASSHPGQGYAEQFF. Partial CDR3 DNA: TGTGCCAGCAGCCACCCGGGACAGGGCTATGCT.

This clone came up many times. Mouse gene names apply. The read ends 4 residues shy of where the CDR3 ends; the end is completed using the germline J gene. Other DNA variants within this sample encode the same CDR3. J is TRBJ1-2 and V is TRBV12-1; possibly TRBD1 for D (6 bases). CDR3 length: 14 amino acids. Looked up from germline, CDR1 is SGHSN and CDR2 is HYEKVE. V lost 0 bases and J 0 bases, leaving 7 bases between the germline ends. The CDR3 sequence is CASSLTGSNSDYTF. The DNA read from the CDR3 is TGTGCCAGCTCTCTCACAGGGTCAAACTCC.

A note on this clone: Mouse gene names and germline throughout. Additional DNA sequences in this sample encode the identical CDR3. CDR3: CASSHRDSQDTQYF. CDR3 bases read: TGTGCCAGCAGCCACCGGGACAGTCAAGAC. The rearrangement joins TRBV5 to TRBJ2-5; TRBD1 matches at 7 bases. The read halts 4 residues ahead of the CDR3 end, with the missing end drawn from the germline J gene. CDR3 length: 14 residues. The trim removed 3 bases at V and 3 bases at J, leaving 3 bases unmatched. Germline V gene sequence: CDR1 LGHNA, CDR2 YNLKQL (reference sequence).

Worth noting for this clone: Mouse germline and gene names are used. Read sequence stops 3 residues before the CDR3 end, and the germline J gene provides the missing end. V is TRBV31 and J is TRBJ1-6; D possibly corresponds to TRBD1 (6 bases). TRBJ1-6 is given ORF status, its function remaining uncertain. Germline CDR1 GKSSPN, CDR2 SITVG. Trimming left V 1 base short and J 5 bases short, with 12 bases between. The CDR3 spans 15 residues. CDR3 amino acids: CAWSPRGGHNSPLYF. The CDR3 bases that were read are TGTGCCTGGAGTCCCCGGGGGGGGCATAATTCGCCC.

This clone was detected ten times or more. Genes here carry mouse names. The read stops 3 residues short of the end of the CDR3; the missing end is completed from the germline J gene. The V call is TRBV19, the J call TRBJ1-6, with D hard to call. TRBJ1-6 is reported as an ORF; its role is uncertain. The length of the CDR3 is 13 residues. Germline CDR1 reads FNHDT; CDR2 reads SITEND (reference sequence). Trimming cost V 2 bases and J 8 bases, with 8 bases left between them. The CDR3 bases that were read are TGTGCCAGCAGTATCCAGGAGGATTCGCCC. Its translation: CASSIQEDSP. The complete CDR3 protein is CASSIQEDSPLYF.

This clone was seen only a few times. Any gene name here is a mouse gene name. The CDR3 end falls 4 residues outside the read, so it is completed with the germline J gene. The J gene is TRBJ2-5, the V gene TRBV17; 7 nucleotides match TRBD1. The CDR3 has 14 residues. From germline, CDR1 is MNHDT and CDR2 YYDKIL. This CDR3 reads CASSQRQGRDTQYF. CDR3 DNA, as far as it was read: TGTGCTAGCAGTCAGAGACAGGGAAGAGAC.

To note about this clone: Germline and genes here are mouse. The CDR3 goes on 3 residues after the read ends, and that part is filled in from the germline J gene. This sequence joins TRBV13-2 and TRBJ1-6; a weak D match, TRBD1 (5 bases). TRBJ1-6 is given ORF status, its function remaining uncertain. CDR3 size: 15 residues. Germline loops: CDR1 NNHNN, CDR2 SYGAGS (reference sequence). Trimming cost V 3 bases and J 2 bases, with 9 bases left between them. The CDR3 loop is CASGASGTYNSPLYF. The CDR3 DNA, read in part, is TGTGCCAGCGGTGCCTCAGGGACCTATAATTCGCCC.

The sample holds a few counts of this clone. The gene names given are mouse names. The observed sequence ends 4 residues before the CDR3 terminus, with the missing tail filled in from the germline J gene. The chain couples TRBV5 to TRBJ2-2, with 10 bases identical to TRBD2. This CDR3 region has 16 residues. Unmatched junction bases numbered 4, after V lost 0 bases and J lost 6 bases. Germline assignment: CDR1 LGHNA and CDR2 YNLKQL (reference sequence). The CDR3 loop is CASSQDWGGAPGQLYF. CDR3 DNA, as far as it was read: TGTGCCAGCAGCCAAGACTGGGGGGGCGCGCCCGGG.

As concerns this clone: Germline and genes: mouse. The observed sequence ends 4 residues before the CDR3 terminus, with the missing tail filled in from the germline J gene. The chain couples TRBV1 to TRBJ1-1; D gene unclear. The CDR3 runs to 14 residues. V was pared by 0 bases and J by 0 bases, with 5 bases between. The germline V gene encodes CDR1 NSQYPW and CDR2 LRSPGD (reference sequence). The DNA read from the CDR3 is TGCACCTGCAGTGCAGATGGACAGAACACA. Translating it yields CTCSADGQNT. The entire CDR3 protein is CTCSADGQNTEVFF.

As regards this clone: All gene names here are mouse names. Incomplete CDR3 DNA: TGTGCCAGCGGGGACAAGGGGGAC. Its protein is CASGDKGD. The CDR3 in full is CASGDKGDTQYF. The chain employs TRBV19 and TRBJ2-5; D perhaps matches TRBD1 (6 bases). The read comes to an end 4 residues before the CDR3 does, leaving the germline J gene to fill in the end. The CDR3 contains 12 residues. The V gene's germline CDR1 is FNHDT and CDR2 SITEND (reference sequence).

Turning to this clone: Genes here carry mouse names. Read sequence stops 4 residues before the CDR3 end, and the germline J gene provides the missing end. This chain links TRBV1 with TRBJ1-1; no clear D gene. Trimming cost V 4 bases and J 4 bases, with 7 bases left between them. This CDR3 is 12 amino acids long. CDR1 NSQYPW and CDR2 LRSPGD come from the germline V gene (reference sequence). CDR3 DNA (partial): TGCACCTGCAGTGGAGAGGGCACA. Translating it yields CTCSGEGT. The entire CDR3 protein reads CTCSGEGTEVFF.

Details on this clone: These gene names are mouse names. Read sequence stops 4 residues before the CDR3 end, and the germline J gene provides the missing end. This chain uses TRBV19 with TRBJ2-3; D may be TRBD1 (6 bases). The CDR3 contains 15 residues. In germline, CDR1 is FNHDT, CDR2 SITEND (reference sequence). V was shortened by 2 bases and J by 0 bases, with 10 bases between the two germline ends. The DNA read from the CDR3 is TGTGCCAGCAGTATTTGGGACAATAGTGCAGAA. It encodes CASSIWDNSAE. From start to end, the CDR3 is CASSIWDNSAETLYF. Complete variable domain (other parts from reference TRBV19 and TRBJ2-3): GGIITQTPKFLIGQEGQKLTLKCQQNFNHDTMYWYRQDSGKGLRLIYYSITENDLQKGDLSEGYDASREKKSSFSLTVTSAQKNEMAVFLCASSIWDNSAETLYFGSGTRLTVL.

About this clone itself: Germline and genes here are mouse. Read data end 4 residues before the CDR3 end; the end is taken from the germline J gene. This chain connects TRBV14 to TRBJ2-7, with D perhaps TRBD1 (6 bases). The CDR3 loop spans 13 amino acids. Per germline, CDR1 SGHDT and CDR2 FRDEAV. V gave up 5 bases and J gave up 0 bases, with 9 bases separating them. CDR3 sequence reads: CASRRDNSYEQYF. The sequenced CDR3 bases are TGTGCCAGCAGACGGGACAACTCCTAT.

Concerning this clone itself: Gene names follow the mouse nomenclature. The read ends 4 residues shy of where the CDR3 ends; the end is completed using the germline J gene. The chain carries TRBV14 and TRBJ2-3; TRBD2 aligns across 9 bases. The CDR3 is made up of 16 amino acids. Germline lookup yields CDR1 SGHDT and CDR2 FRDEAV. The V and J ends lost 5 bases and 0 bases, in that order; junction bases with no gene match: 7. The sequenced CDR3 bases are TGTGCCAGCAGCTCCGGGACTGGGTCTAGTGCAGAA. As protein: CASSSGTGSSAE. The full CDR3 protein reads CASSSGTGSSAETLYF. The full variable domain, rest sourced from reference TRBV14 and TRBJ2-3, is EAGVTQSPRYAVLQEGQAVSFWCDPISGHDTLYWYQQPRDQGPQLLVYFRDEAVIDNSQLPSDRFSAVRPKGTNSTLKIQSAKQGDTATYLCASSSGTGSSAETLYFGSGTRLTVL.

This clone showed up just a few times. Any gene name here is a mouse gene name. The read falls 4 residues short of the CDR3 end, and the missing part is taken from the germline J gene. The rearrangement uses TRBV5 and TRBJ2-3; TRBD2 agrees at 9 bases. The V and J ends lost 2 bases and 0 bases, in that order; junction bases with no gene match: 3. Germline CDR1 is LGHNA and CDR2 is YNLKQL (reference sequence). This CDR3 contains 16 residues. Partial CDR3 DNA: TGTGCCAGCAGCCAAACCGGGACTGGGAGTGCAGAA. Amino acids: CASSQTGTGSAE. The complete CDR3 reads CASSQTGTGSAETLYF.

To note about this clone: Gene labels here are mouse ones. The read falls 4 residues short of the CDR3 end, and the missing part is taken from the germline J gene. V gene TRBV19 combines with J gene TRBJ2-2; no clear D. This CDR3 spans 13 amino acids. V dropped 5 bases and J dropped 1 base, with 6 bases sitting between them. Germline V gene lookup returns CDR1 FNHDT and CDR2 SITEND (reference sequence). The chain's CDR3 is CASRSGNTGQLYF. The covered CDR3 bases are TGTGCCAGCAGGTCTGGAAACACCGGG.

This clone was seen only a few times. Germline and genes: mouse. From the germline J gene comes the end of the CDR3, since the read stops 4 residues before it. The genes are TRBV19 and TRBJ2-3, with 7 positions matching TRBD2. Trimming at V came to 5 bases and at J to 0 bases, leaving 3 bases not matched to a gene. Per the germline V gene, CDR1 is FNHDT and CDR2 is SITEND (reference sequence). There are 14 residues in the CDR3. The CDR3 bases that were read are TGTGCCAGCAGACTGGGGACTAGTGCAGAA. This translates into CASRLGTSAE. The entire CDR3 protein is CASRLGTSAETLYF.

There are a few counts of this clone. Mouse gene names apply. The CDR3 sequence is CASSDDRGGWAEQFF. The CDR3 bases that were read are TGTGCCAGCAGTGATGACAGGGGAGGATGGGCT. The V call is TRBV13-3, the J call TRBJ2-1; 7 bases agree with TRBD1. The read terminates 4 residues ahead of where the CDR3 ends, so the germline J gene completes it. Germline CDR1 reads NNHDY; CDR2 reads SYVADS. This CDR3 is built from 15 residues.

A few counts support this clone. Gene names and germline match the mouse. The read comes to an end 4 residues before the CDR3 does, leaving the germline J gene to fill in the end. This chain joins TRBV1 and TRBJ2-1; 10 bases align to TRBD2. The CDR3 runs to 16 residues. V lost 3 bases, J lost 4 bases, and 6 bases stayed unmatched. Germline CDR1 and CDR2: NSQYPW and LRSPGD (reference sequence). The sequenced CDR3 bases are TGCACCTGCAGTGCCGCCTCACTGGGGGGGTATGCT. Translating it yields CTCSAASLGGYA. The complete CDR3 reads CTCSAASLGGYAEQFF.

Concerning this clone itself: The junction and the germline gene differ at one end; a read error may be behind it. The gene symbols are mouse symbols. The read is 4 residues too short to cover the CDR3 end, so that end is filled in from the germline J gene. The chain uses TRBV13-1 and TRBJ2-3, with unresolved D. This CDR3 has 14 amino acids. The germline gives CDR1 NSHNY, CDR2 SYGAGN. The CDR3 loop reads CATSQSPSAETLYF. The covered CDR3 bases are TGTGCCACCAGTCAGAGTCCTAGTGCAGAA.

Only a few counts were recorded for this clone. Genes and germline come from the mouse. Coverage ceases 4 residues before the CDR3 finishes, and the germline J gene fills in the end. The chain employs TRBV19 and TRBJ2-1; 12 bases agree with TRBD2. This CDR3 has 16 amino acids. Germline CDR1 and CDR2: FNHDT and SITEND (reference sequence). CDR3 bases read: TGTGCCAGCAGTACCCGACTGGGGGGGCGCGAGGCT. It translates to CASSTRLGGREA. The complete CDR3 reads CASSTRLGGREAEQFF.